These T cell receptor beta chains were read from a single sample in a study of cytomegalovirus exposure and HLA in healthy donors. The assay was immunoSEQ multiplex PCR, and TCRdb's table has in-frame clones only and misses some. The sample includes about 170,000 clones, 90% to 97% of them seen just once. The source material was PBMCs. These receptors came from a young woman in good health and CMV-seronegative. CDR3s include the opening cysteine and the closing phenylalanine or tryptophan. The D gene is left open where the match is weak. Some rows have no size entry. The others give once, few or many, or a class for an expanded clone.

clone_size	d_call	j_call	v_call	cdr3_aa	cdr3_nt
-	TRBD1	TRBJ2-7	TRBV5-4	CASSLGQGGRYEQYF	TGTGCCAGCAGCTTGGGACAGGGGGGCAGATACGAGCAGTACTTC
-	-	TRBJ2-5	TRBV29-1	CSVDEGAIETQYF	TGCAGCGTTGATGAGGGTGCTATCGAGACCCAGTACTTC
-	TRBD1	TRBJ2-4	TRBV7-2	CASSLGTGRLNIQYF	TGTGCCAGCAGCTTAGGGACAGGGAGGTTGAACATTCAGTACTTC
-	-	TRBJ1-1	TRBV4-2	CASSQSPGMEAFF	TGTGCCAGCAGCCAAAGTCCGGGAATGGAAGCTTTCTTT
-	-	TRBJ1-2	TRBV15	CATSRDSGSYGYTF	TGTGCCACCAGCAGAGATTCAGGGTCCTATGGCTACACCTTC
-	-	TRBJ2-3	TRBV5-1	CASTWGRWTDTQYF	TGCGCCAGCACCTGGGGGCGGTGGACAGATACGCAGTATTTT
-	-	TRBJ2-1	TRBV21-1	CASSIPTGELNEQFF	TGTGCCAGCAGCATACCGACAGGGGAGCTGAATGAGCAGTTCTTC
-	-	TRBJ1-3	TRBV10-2	CASSRRHGNSGNTIYF	TGCGCCAGCAGTCGAAGACACGGAAACTCTGGAAACACCATATATTTT
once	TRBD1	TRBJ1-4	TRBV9	CASSSGGAYEKLFF	TGTGCCAGCAGCTCAGGGGGCGCGTACGAAAAACTGTTTTTT
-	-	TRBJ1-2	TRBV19	CASSIVSAGGNGYTF	TGTGCCAGTAGTATAGTGTCGGCCGGGGGGAATGGCTACACCTTC
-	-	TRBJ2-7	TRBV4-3	CASSQSRDNYEQYF	TGCGCCAGCAGCCAGTCCCGGGACAACTACGAGCAGTACTTC
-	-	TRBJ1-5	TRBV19	CASSGAGGNQPQHF	TGTGCCAGTAGTGGAGCGGGTGGAAATCAGCCCCAGCATTTT
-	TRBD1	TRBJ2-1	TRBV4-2	CASSQTTGTSYNEQFF	TGTGCCAGCAGCCAAACGACAGGGACGTCCTACAATGAGCAGTTCTTC
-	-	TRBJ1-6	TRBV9	CASSARTRSSYNSPLHF	TGTGCCAGCAGCGCCCGGACTAGAAGCTCCTATAATTCACCCCTCCACTTT
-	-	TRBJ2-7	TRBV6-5	CASSYSRPPSYEQYF	TGTGCCAGCAGTTACTCTCGTCCCCCCTCCTACGAGCAGTACTTC
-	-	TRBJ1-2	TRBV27	CASSLSGGTYGYTF	TGTGCCAGCAGTTTATCTGGGGGCACCTATGGCTACACCTTC
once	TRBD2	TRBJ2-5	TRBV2	CASHTISGAQETQYF	TGTGCCAGCCATACGATTAGCGGGGCGCAAGAGACCCAGTACTTC
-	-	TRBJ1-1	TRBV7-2	CASSRGQPLNTEAFF	TGTGCCAGCAGCCGTGGACAGCCTCTGAACACTGAAGCTTTCTTT
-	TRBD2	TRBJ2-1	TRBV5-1	CASSLVGLAADEQFF	TGCGCCAGCAGCTTGGTCGGCCTAGCGGCGGATGAGCAGTTCTTC
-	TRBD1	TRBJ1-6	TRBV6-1	CASSERTGDSPLHF	TGTGCCAGCAGTGAACGGACAGGGGATTCACCCCTCCACTTT
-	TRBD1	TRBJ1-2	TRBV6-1	CASSEPGQGKVGYTF	TGTGCCAGCAGTGAGCCGGGACAGGGAAAGGTTGGCTACACCTTC
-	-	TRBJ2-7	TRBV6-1	CASTGTPSSYEQYF	TGTGCCAGCACTGGGACACCGAGCTCCTACGAGCAGTACTTC
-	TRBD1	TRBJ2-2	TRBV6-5	CASRGQGNTGELFF	TGTGCCAGCAGGGGACAGGGGAACACCGGGGAGCTGTTTTTT
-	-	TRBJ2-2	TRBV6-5	CASSYGGTRHGELFF	TGTGCCAGCAGTTACGGGGGGACGCGGCACGGGGAGCTGTTTTTT
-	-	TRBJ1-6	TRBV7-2	CASSLGLGGSYNSPLHF	TGTGCCAGCAGCTTAGGATTAGGGGGCTCCTATAATTCACCCCTCCACTTT
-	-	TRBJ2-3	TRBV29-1	CSVALPYTDTQYF	TGCAGCGTTGCACTTCCTTACACAGATACGCAGTATTTT
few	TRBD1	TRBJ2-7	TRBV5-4	CASSPGQGRYEQYF	TGTGCCAGCAGCCCAGGACAGGGTCGCTACGAGCAGTACTTC
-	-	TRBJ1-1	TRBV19	CASRAVGGTEAFF	TGTGCCAGTAGGGCGGTCGGGGGCACTGAAGCTTTCTTT
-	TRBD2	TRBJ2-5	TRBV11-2	CASSTGLAGTLQETQYF	TGTGCCAGCAGCACCGGTCTAGCGGGGACCCTCCAAGAGACCCAGTACTTC
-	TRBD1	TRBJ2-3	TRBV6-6	CASNGQGLSTDTQYF	TGTGCCAGCAACGGACAGGGGTTGAGCACAGATACGCAGTATTTT
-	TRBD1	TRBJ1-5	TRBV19	CASSKQGGQPQHF	TGTGCCAGTAGTAAACAGGGGGGTCAGCCCCAGCATTTT
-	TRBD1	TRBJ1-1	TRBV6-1	CASSGDRANTEAFF	TGTGCCAGCAGCGGGGACAGGGCGAACACTGAAGCTTTCTTT
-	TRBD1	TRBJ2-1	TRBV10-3	CAISESNRGLNNEQFF	TGTGCCATCAGTGAGTCGAACAGGGGGCTCAACAATGAGCAGTTCTTC
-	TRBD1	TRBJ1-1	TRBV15	CATSPGTGGPKGEAFF	TGTGCCACCAGCCCCGGGACAGGGGGCCCCAAAGGTGAAGCTTTCTTT
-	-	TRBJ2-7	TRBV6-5	CASSYLLGAYEQYF	TGTGCCAGCAGTTACCTTTTGGGAGCCTACGAGCAGTACTTC
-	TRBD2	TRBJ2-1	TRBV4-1	CASSQDGRGGDNEQFF	TGCGCCAGCAGCCAAGATGGGCGGGGGGGAGACAATGAGCAGTTCTTC
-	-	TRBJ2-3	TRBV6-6	CASRFGGADTDTQYF	TGTGCCAGCAGATTCGGCGGGGCCGACACAGATACGCAGTATTTT
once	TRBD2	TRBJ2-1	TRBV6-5	CASSLAGGLDEQFF	TGTGCCAGCTCTCTAGCGGGGGGGCTAGATGAGCAGTTCTTC
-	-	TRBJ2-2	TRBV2	CASTIRVRAGELFF	TGTGCCAGCACAATCAGGGTCAGGGCCGGGGAGCTGTTTTTT
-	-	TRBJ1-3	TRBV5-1	CASSSFGDSGNTIYF	TGCGCCAGCAGCTCATTTGGAGACTCTGGAAACACCATATATTTT
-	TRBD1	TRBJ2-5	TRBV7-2	CASSWDRGAETQYF	TGTGCCAGCAGCTGGGACAGGGGGGCAGAGACCCAGTACTTC
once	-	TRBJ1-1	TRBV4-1	CASSRTLGKRNTEAFF	TGCGCCAGCAGCCGGACATTGGGTAAAAGGAACACTGAAGCTTTCTTT
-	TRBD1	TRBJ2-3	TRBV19	CASSISWAGGRDTQYF	TGTGCCAGTAGTATTTCTTGGGCAGGGGGTAGGGATACGCAGTATTTT
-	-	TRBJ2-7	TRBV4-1	CASSQDLGPKQYF	TGCGCCAGCAGCCAAGACCTGGGGCCCAAGCAGTACTTC
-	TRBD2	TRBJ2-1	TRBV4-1	CASSQERTSGDNEQFF	TGCGCCAGCAGCCAAGAGAGGACTAGCGGGGATAATGAGCAGTTCTTC
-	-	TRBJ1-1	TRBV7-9	CASSLLLGGVEAFF	TGTGCCAGCAGCCTCTTACTCGGGGGGGTTGAAGCTTTCTTT
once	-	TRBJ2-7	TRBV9	CASSEQVTNYEQYF	TGTGCCAGCAGCGAACAGGTTACCAACTACGAGCAGTACTTC
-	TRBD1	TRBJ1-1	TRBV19	CASSITITDRGNEAFF	TGTGCCAGTAGTATTACGATCACAGACAGGGGCAACGAAGCTTTCTTT
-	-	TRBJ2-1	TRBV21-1	CASRTGVWDEQFF	TGTGCCAGCAGGACAGGAGTGTGGGATGAGCAGTTCTTC
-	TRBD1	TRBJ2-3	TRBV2	CASSYDRDTQYF	TGTGCCAGCAGCTATGACAGGGACACGCAGTATTTT
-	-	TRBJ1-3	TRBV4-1	CASSQRTTGNTIYF	TGCGCCAGCAGCCAGAGGACAACGGGAAACACCATATATTTT